This T cell receptor (beta chain) was obtained from a study of blood T cell repertoires in COVID-19. Across the whole study: From the United States, Italy and Spain came samples of acute and convalescent COVID-19. The cDNA or gDNA used as material had been derived from T cells, B-cell-depleted T cells, or PBMCs.

CDR1 SGHTA and CDR2 FQGNSA come from the germline V gene. The CDR3 has 14 amino acids. Trimming removed 5 bases from V and 0 bases from J; junction bases left unmatched: 4. Participants reported their clinical history, and cohort assignment relied on those reports. Generated by immunoSEQ multiplex PCR, the TCRdb table keeps only in-frame clones and is missing some. This sample yields approximately 360,000 clones, of which roughly 90% are seen a single time; around 0.91% belongs to the top ten. This TCR came from a woman aged 25-40 years with acute COVID-19. The sample comprised PBMCs or T cells enriched from blood (not recorded which). The V and J genes are TRBV7-2 and TRBJ2-7; TRBD1 aligns across 7 bases. CDR3 amino acids: CASSMTGSSYEQYF. The DNA for the CDR3 is TGTGCCAGCAGCATGACAGGGAGCTCCTACGAGCAGTACTTC.